The 9 T cell receptor beta chains listed next were all sequenced from one sample in a study of shared clonotypes between healthy human individuals. Sequencing was performed with immunoSEQ multiplex PCR; in TCRdb, only in-frame clones are kept and a portion is missing. The table lists about 470,000 clones, around 79% of them singletons, with under 15% in the top ten. Sequenced input: PBMCs. These TCRs come from a middle-aged woman in good health. Some clones in this sample may be carry-over from other donors' samples.

This sequence joins TRBV6-5 and TRBJ1-1; D possibly corresponds to TRBD1 (6 bases). Germline-derived CDR1 and CDR2 are MNHEY and SVGAGI. This CDR3 is built from 14 residues. Trimming shortened V by 2 bases and J by 0 bases, and 7 bases separated the two germline ends. The CDR3 nucleotides are TGTGCCAGCAGTTACACAGGGATGAACACTGAAGCTTTCTTT. Amino acid sequence: CASSYTGMNTEAFF.

The chain joins TRBV30 to TRBJ2-4; D remains unclear. The CDR3 length is 13 residues. The ends were cut back, 0 bases at V and 6 bases at J, with 9 bases in the middle. The V gene's germline CDR1 is GTSNPN and CDR2 SVGIG (reference sequence). The CDR3 bases are TGTGCCTGGAGTGTAAGGGCTAGAAACATTCAGTACTTC. Its protein product is CAWSVRARNIQYF. The entire variable domain, with the rest obtained from reference TRBV30 and TRBJ2-4, is as follows: SQTIHQWPATLVQPVGSPLSLECTVEGTSNPNLYWYRQAAGRGLQLLFYSVGIGQISSEVPQNLSASRPQDRQFILSSKKLLLSDSGFYLCAWSVRARNIQYFGAGTRLSVL.

The chain is built from TRBV5-8 and TRBJ2-1; 7 bases agree with TRBD2. The V gene's germline CDR1 is SGHTS and CDR2 YDEGEE. The ends lost 4 bases at V and 2 bases at J; junction bases unmatched: 9. The CDR3 covers 16 residues. The CDR3 DNA reads as TGTGCCAGCAGCCCATTTACGGGAGGCCCCTACAATGAGCAGTTCTTC. Translated, it gives CASSPFTGGPYNEQFF.

This rearrangement joins TRBV25-1 to TRBJ2-2, with D tentatively TRBD2 (5 bases). Germline loops: CDR1 MGHDK, CDR2 SYGVNS. The V end was cut by 3 bases, the J end by 4 bases, with 12 bases between. The CDR3 has 15 amino acids. The CDR3 reads CASSDPGSGTGELFF. The DNA of the CDR3 is TGTGCCAGCAGTGACCCGGGGTCGGGCACCGGGGAGCTGTTTTTT.

J is TRBJ2-1 and V is TRBV29-1; TRBD2 matches 7 bases. Germline V CDR1 and CDR2: SQVTM, ANQGSEA. Trimming at V came to 3 bases and at J to 7 bases, leaving 12 bases not matched to a gene. This CDR3 has 15 residues. The CDR3 DNA reads TGCAGCGTTGATCTGGTGGGAGGGCCGGGTAATGAGCAGTTCTTC. Amino acids: CSVDLVGGPGNEQFF.

The chain links TRBV14 to TRBJ2-7, with a tentative D call TRBD1 (5 bases). Looked up from germline, CDR1 is SGHDN and CDR2 is FVKESK. The CDR3 has 14 amino acids. Trimming removed 2 bases at V and 3 bases at J, with 11 bases between. Here the CDR3 DNA reads TGTGCCAGCAGCCAATACTGGGGCAACTACGAGCAGTACTTC. Translating gives CASSQYWGNYEQYF.

The rearrangement uses TRBV28 and TRBJ2-3; 13 nucleotides line up with TRBD2. Germline CDR1 reads MDHEN; CDR2 reads SYDVKM. The CDR3 runs to 16 residues. Trimming took 6 bases from V and 5 from J; bases not matched to a gene: 8. The CDR3 here is CASRSGLAGDIDTQYF. The CDR3 region has the DNA TGTGCCAGCAGATCCGGACTAGCGGGAGATATAGATACGCAGTATTTT.

V gene TRBV19 combines with J gene TRBJ1-2, with D possibly TRBD1 on 6 matching bases. CDR1 and CDR2 (germline): LNHDA, SQIVND (reference sequence). This CDR3 region has 15 residues. The V end was cut by 4 bases, the J end by 2 bases, with 14 bases between. CDR3 coding DNA: TGTGCCAGTAGTAGACAGGTTTCGAGCAACTATGGCTACACCTTC. As protein: CASSRQVSSNYGYTF.

The V and J genes are TRBV5-1 and TRBJ2-2; 8 bases map to TRBD2. V gave up 6 bases and J gave up 6 bases; unmatched junction bases: 4. The germline V gene encodes CDR1 SGHRS and CDR2 YFSETQ. The CDR3 is 13 amino acids. CDR3 protein: CASTLGGAGELFF. CDR3 DNA sequence: TGCGCCAGCACCCTCGGGGGGGCCGGGGAGCTGTTTTTT.